In this sample, the clone carrying this T cell receptor (beta chain) turned up a few times. Its cognate antigen is unknown. A library of TCRbeta sequences, prepared with unique molecular identifiers, was generated. TCRdb used MiXCR to reprocess the PCR reads, holding one entry per CDR3 protein. The sample includes hundreds of thousands of distinct CDR3 sequences, around 7.1% of them seen just once. The data stem from a study of T-cell reconstitution after alpha-beta-depleted transplantation in children. The study's findings and limits: Roughly two months post-transplant, alpha-beta T cells reportedly originated from several hundred graft clones that had expanded. Hyperexpanded clones declined; after one year, newly produced T cells mostly supplied diversity.

This CDR3 comprises 15 residues. V was shortened by 5 bases and J by 1 base, with 14 bases between the two germline ends. CDR1 SGHDT and CDR2 YYEEEE come from the germline V gene. The rearrangement links TRBV5-6 to TRBJ2-3; D may be TRBD1 (6 bases). The sample was peripheral blood, taken 360 days after TCRalphabeta/CD19-depleted stem cell transplant. This clonotype originated in a female patient between 2 and 15 years old who had a stem cell transplant for Fanconi anemia, so the T cells may come from the graft donor. The CDR3 region is CASRKQGRGTDTQYF. DNA for the CDR3: TGTGCCAGCAGAAAACAGGGTCGGGGCACAGATACGCAGTATTTT.